This TCR beta chain was recovered during a study of control samples from healthy donors and cancer patients. The germline V and J ends were trimmed by 6 bases and 4 bases, with 21 bases remaining between them. CDR3 length: 16 residues. The germline V gene encodes CDR1 KGHSH and CDR2 LQKENI. Profiled with immunoSEQ multiplex PCR; TCRdb holds only in-frame clones, not every one. The table has approximately 170,000 clones, roughly 88% seen once; the top ten hold roughly 5.3%. The source material was blood. The source of this sequence is a woman aged 25 to 39 in good health. The chain uses TRBV18 and TRBJ1-2; no clear D. CDR3 sequence reads: CASSGPIPARPYGYTF. CDR3 DNA: TGTGCCAGCTCCGGGCCCATCCCTGCGCGGCCCTATGGCTACACCTTC. Together with reference TRBV18 and TRBJ1-2, the CDR3 gives the full variable domain: NAGVMQNPRHLVRRRGQEARLRCSPMKGHSHVYWYRQLPEEGLKFMVYLQKENIIDESGMPKERFSAEFPKEGPSILRIQQVVRGDSAAYFCASSGPIPARPYGYTFGSGTRLTVV.